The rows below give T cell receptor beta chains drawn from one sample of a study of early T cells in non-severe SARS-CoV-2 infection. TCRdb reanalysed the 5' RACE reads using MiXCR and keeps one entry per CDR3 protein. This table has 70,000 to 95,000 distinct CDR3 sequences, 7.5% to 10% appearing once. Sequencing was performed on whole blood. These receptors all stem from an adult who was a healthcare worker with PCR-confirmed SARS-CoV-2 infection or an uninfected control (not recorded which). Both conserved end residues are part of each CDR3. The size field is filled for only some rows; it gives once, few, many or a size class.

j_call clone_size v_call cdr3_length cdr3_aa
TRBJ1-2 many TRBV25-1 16 CASEGGPRAPTYGYTF
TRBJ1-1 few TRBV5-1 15 CASRPGGTKDTEAFF
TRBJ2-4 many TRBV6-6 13 CASSEAGDNIQYF
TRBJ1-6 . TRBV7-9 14 CASGGQGNNSPLHF
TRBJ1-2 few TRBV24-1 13 CATREGAGYGYTF
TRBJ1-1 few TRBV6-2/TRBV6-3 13 CASRSVGSSEAFF
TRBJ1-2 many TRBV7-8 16 CASSFNWGDSNYGYTF
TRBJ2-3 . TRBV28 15 CASSLLAGYTDTQYF
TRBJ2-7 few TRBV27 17 CASYNKGLAGGSYEQYF
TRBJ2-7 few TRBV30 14 CAWSAGTGKNEQYF
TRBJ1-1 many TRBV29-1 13 CSFRGGLGAEAFF
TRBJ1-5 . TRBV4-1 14 CASSTLGVYQPQHF
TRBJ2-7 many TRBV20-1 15 CSASDLTSGSQEQYF
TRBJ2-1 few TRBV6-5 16 CASSYSRLSSYNEQFF
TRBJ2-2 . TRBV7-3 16 CASSLTFGMNTGELFF
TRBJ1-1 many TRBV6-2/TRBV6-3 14 CASRYRIDSNEAFF
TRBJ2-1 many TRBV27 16 CASSLSQAGGMNEQFF
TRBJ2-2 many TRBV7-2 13 CAGKRGVTGELFF
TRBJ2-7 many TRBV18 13 CASSPGNPAEQYF
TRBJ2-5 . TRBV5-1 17 CASSLSLAGGPQETQYF
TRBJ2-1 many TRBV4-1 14 CASRSGLGLNEQFF
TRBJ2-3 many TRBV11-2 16 CASSLRRTWGADTQYF
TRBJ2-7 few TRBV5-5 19 CASSLAPSSRSDWSYEQYF
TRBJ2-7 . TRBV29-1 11 CSVAGEDEQYF
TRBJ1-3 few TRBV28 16 CASAGGNLYSGNTIYF
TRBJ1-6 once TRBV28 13 CASRGTYNSPLHF
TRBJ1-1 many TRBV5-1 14 CASSLGDRSGEAFF
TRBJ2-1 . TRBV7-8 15 CASSLQGISYNEQFF
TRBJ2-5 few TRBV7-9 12 CASSEDRETQYF
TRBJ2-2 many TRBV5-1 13 CASRIREDGELFF
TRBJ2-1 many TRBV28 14 CASSAGYSYNEQFF
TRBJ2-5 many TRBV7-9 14 CASSFGDGQGTQYF
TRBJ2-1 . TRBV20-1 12 CSARGVDNEQFF
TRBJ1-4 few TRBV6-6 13 CASSYSLLEKLFF
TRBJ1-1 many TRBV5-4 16 CASSLEGVRRYTEAFF
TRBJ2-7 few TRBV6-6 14 CASSYEGLYYEQYF
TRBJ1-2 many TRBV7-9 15 CASSLGFRDDYGYTF
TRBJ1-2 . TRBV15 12 CATSGDGYGYTF
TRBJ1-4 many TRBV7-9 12 CASSLTDEKLFF
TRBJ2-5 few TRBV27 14 CASRRTSGRETQYF
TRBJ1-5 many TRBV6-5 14 CASRETGINQPQHF
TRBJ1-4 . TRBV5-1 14 CASSLDRVNEKLFF
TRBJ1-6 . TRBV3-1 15 CASSSRSEVHSPLHF
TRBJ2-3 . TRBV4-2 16 CASSQDAGEGTDTQYF
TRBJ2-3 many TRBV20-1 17 CSARHRGGRDATDTQYF
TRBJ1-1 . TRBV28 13 CACGRAMNTEAFF
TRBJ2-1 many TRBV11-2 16 CASSLLGGAGRNEQFF
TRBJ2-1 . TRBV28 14 CASSPFSLYNEQFF
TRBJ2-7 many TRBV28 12 CASSSGPYEQYF
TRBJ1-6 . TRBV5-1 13 CASSLSPGAPLHF
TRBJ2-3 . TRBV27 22 CASSFSASGFPSGSPSTDTQYF
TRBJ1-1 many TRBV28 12 CASTQGITEAFF
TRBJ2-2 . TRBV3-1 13 CASSQENTGELFF
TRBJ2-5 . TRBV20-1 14 CSANPRGGLETQYF